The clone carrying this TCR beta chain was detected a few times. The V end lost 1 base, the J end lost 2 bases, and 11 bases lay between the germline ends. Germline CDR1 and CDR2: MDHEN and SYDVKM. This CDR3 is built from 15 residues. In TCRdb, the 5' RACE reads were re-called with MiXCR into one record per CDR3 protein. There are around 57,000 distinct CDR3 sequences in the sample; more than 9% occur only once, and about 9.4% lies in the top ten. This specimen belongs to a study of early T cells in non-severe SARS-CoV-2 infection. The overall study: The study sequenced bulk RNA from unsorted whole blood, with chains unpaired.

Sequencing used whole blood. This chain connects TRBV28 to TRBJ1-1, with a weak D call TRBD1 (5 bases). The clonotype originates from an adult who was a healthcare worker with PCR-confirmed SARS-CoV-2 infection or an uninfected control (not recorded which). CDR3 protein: CASSLFRVANTEAFF. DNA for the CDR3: TGTGCCAGCAGTTTATTCAGGGTGGCTAACACTGAAGCTTTCTTT. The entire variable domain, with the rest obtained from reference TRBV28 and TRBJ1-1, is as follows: DVKVTQSSRYLVKRTGEKVFLECVQDMDHENMFWYRQDPGLGLRLIYFSYDVKMKEKGDIPEGYSVSREKKERFSLILESASTNQTSMYLCASSLFRVANTEAFFGQGTRLTVV.